A selection of T cell receptor beta chains follows, all from one sample in a study of PD-1 blockade in classical Hodgkin lymphoma. Using immunoSEQ multiplex PCR, the repertoire was profiled, and TCRdb retains in-frame clones only, with some absent. Altogether 90,000 to 100,000 clones are present, about four fifths being singletons, with the ten largest covering 16%. The sample here was peripheral blood mononuclear cells (PBMCs), taken before the second cycle of nivolumab. The source is a human donor with classical Hodgkin lymphoma. The CDR3 runs from the conserved cysteine through the conserved F or W. D genes are given only for firm matches. Only some rows state a clone size, as once, few, many or a class for expanded clones.

v_call	d_call	cdr3_length	clone_size	j_call	cdr3_aa	cdr3_nt
TRBV19	NA	13	NA	TRBJ1-2	CASSIGVDYGYTF	TGTGCCAGTAGTATCGGGGTGGACTATGGCTACACCTTC
TRBV5-1	TRBD2	17	few	TRBJ2-3	CASSLGTSGRVTDTQYF	TGCGCCAGCAGCTTGGGGACTAGCGGGAGGGTGACAGATACGCAGTATTTT
TRBV5-6	NA	12	once	TRBJ2-3	CASSLIENTQYF	TGTGCCAGCAGCTTAATCGAAAATACGCAGTATTTT
TRBV7-9	TRBD1	16	once	TRBJ2-7	CASSFRVGTGFGEQYF	TGTGCCAGCAGCTTTCGGGTGGGGACAGGCTTCGGCGAGCAGTACTTC
TRBV10-3	NA	11	once	TRBJ2-7	CAISDLDEQYF	TGTGCCATCAGTGATCTTGACGAGCAGTACTTC
TRBV19	TRBD2	15	NA	TRBJ2-1	CASMGTSGSRDEQFF	TGTGCCAGTATGGGGACTAGCGGGAGTCGGGATGAGCAGTTCTTC
TRBV5-3	NA	16	once	TRBJ1-5	CARSLGRSGGNQPQHF	TGTGCCAGAAGCTTGGGCCGCAGTGGAGGCAATCAGCCCCAGCATTTT
TRBV15	NA	13	NA	TRBJ2-1	CATSSSRGNEQFF	TGTGCCACCAGCAGTTCCAGGGGCAATGAGCAGTTCTTC
TRBV2	TRBD2	15	NA	TRBJ2-3	CASNPGTSPTDTQYF	TGTGCCAGCAACCCCGGGACTAGCCCCACAGATACGCAGTATTTT
TRBV11-2	NA	13	once	TRBJ1-1	CASSLAAGSRAFF	TGTGCCAGCAGCTTAGCCGCCGGGAGTAGGGCTTTCTTT
TRBV5-1	NA	15	NA	TRBJ2-7	CASSLGGVLTYEQYF	TGCGCCAGCAGCTTGGGGGGAGTCCTTACCTACGAGCAGTACTTC
TRBV28	NA	15	NA	TRBJ1-1	CASSPASGVNTEAFF	TGTGCCAGCAGTCCGGCCTCTGGGGTGAACACTGAAGCTTTCTTT
TRBV7-2	NA	13	NA	TRBJ2-7	CASSYRPIDEQYF	TGTGCCAGCAGCTACCGGCCCATTGACGAGCAGTACTTC
TRBV27	NA	13	NA	TRBJ2-3	CASSLSLTDTQYF	TGTGCCAGCAGTTTATCCCTCACAGATACGCAGTATTTT
TRBV5-4	TRBD2	16	NA	TRBJ2-7	CASSPRTSGSSYEQYF	TGTGCCAGCAGCCCTCGGACTAGCGGCTCCTCCTACGAGCAGTACTTC
TRBV19	NA	16	NA	TRBJ2-6	CASRPDSLSGANVLTF	TGTGCCAGTAGACCCGACAGCCTCTCTGGGGCCAACGTCCTGACTTTC
TRBV5-1	NA	15	NA	TRBJ1-5	CASSPEGQYNQPQHF	TGCGCCAGCAGCCCTGAAGGACAGTACAATCAGCCCCAGCATTTT
TRBV15	TRBD2	18	NA	TRBJ2-5	CATSRDETLAGIMETQYF	TGTGCCACCAGCAGAGATGAAACCCTAGCGGGCATTATGGAGACCCAGTACTTC
TRBV5-4	TRBD2	15	NA	TRBJ2-7	CASSLIAGGSYEQYF	TGTGCCAGCAGCTTGATAGCGGGAGGTTCCTACGAGCAGTACTTC
TRBV10-3	NA	13	NA	TRBJ2-7	CAISEGRSYEQYF	TGTGCCATCAGTGAAGGCAGATCCTACGAGCAGTACTTC
TRBV4-1	NA	15	NA	TRBJ2-7	CASSQGLGTIYEQYF	TGCGCCAGCAGCCAAGGGTTGGGCACCATCTACGAGCAGTACTTC
TRBV29-1	NA	12	NA	TRBJ2-2	CSGGSQGGELFF	TGCAGCGGTGGGTCCCAGGGCGGGGAGCTGTTTTTT
TRBV2	NA	14	once	TRBJ2-5	CASSIWRALETQYF	TGTGCCAGCAGTATTTGGAGGGCCTTAGAGACCCAGTACTTC
TRBV10-3	TRBD2	14	NA	TRBJ2-1	CAISESGTTAEQFF	TGTGCCATCAGTGAGTCGGGGACTACCGCGGAGCAGTTCTTC
TRBV5-1	NA	16	once	TRBJ2-7	CASSLETGAASHEQYF	TGCGCCAGCAGCTTGGAAACGGGGGCAGCGAGCCACGAGCAGTACTTC
TRBV6-1	NA	13	NA	TRBJ1-2	CASSEALSDGYTF	TGTGCCAGCAGTGAAGCGTTATCTGATGGCTACACCTTC
TRBV5-4	NA	14	NA	TRBJ2-7	CASSLEDTVLEQYF	TGTGCCAGCAGCTTGGAGGACACAGTGCTCGAGCAGTACTTC
TRBV19	TRBD1	14	NA	TRBJ2-2	CATNPGGYTGELFF	TGTGCCACCAACCCAGGGGGTTACACCGGGGAGCTGTTTTTT
TRBV27	NA	15	many	TRBJ2-5	CASTPGGYASETQYF	TGTGCCAGCACCCCAGGGGGGTACGCTTCGGAGACCCAGTACTTC
TRBV28	NA	15	NA	TRBJ2-2	CASSSLGVETGELFF	TGTGCCAGCAGTTCCCTAGGGGTGGAAACCGGGGAGCTGTTTTTT
TRBV19	TRBD2	15	NA	TRBJ2-1	CASSISASGTHEQFF	TGTGCCAGTAGTATCTCGGCTAGCGGGACCCATGAGCAGTTCTTC
TRBV7-6	NA	15	NA	TRBJ1-4	CASSPPRRGNEKLFF	TGTGCCAGCAGCCCGCCCCGCAGGGGAAATGAAAAACTGTTTTTT
TRBV6-5	TRBD1	14	NA	TRBJ1-5	CASSLTGVDQPQHF	TGTGCCAGCAGTCTGACAGGGGTTGATCAGCCCCAGCATTTT
TRBV9	TRBD1	15	NA	TRBJ2-5	CASSVPGQGLETQYF	TGTGCCAGCAGCGTCCCGGGACAGGGGTTAGAGACCCAGTACTTC
TRBV15	TRBD2	16	NA	TRBJ2-3	CATSRGQGGSTDTQYF	TGTGCCACCAGCAGAGGGCAGGGAGGGAGCACAGATACGCAGTATTTT
TRBV7-2	NA	14	NA	TRBJ2-3	CASSLAGPADTQYF	TGTGCCAGCAGCTTAGCGGGGCCGGCAGATACGCAGTATTTT
TRBV19	NA	11	NA	TRBJ1-2	CASFGGHGYTF	TGTGCCAGCTTCGGGGGGCACGGCTACACCTTC
TRBV7-2	TRBD1	15	once	TRBJ2-3	CASSFVGQASDTQYF	TGTGCCAGCAGCTTTGTGGGACAGGCGTCAGATACGCAGTATTTT
TRBV19	NA	15	medium-sized	TRBJ1-5	CASSWGGAGNQPQHF	TGTGCCAGTAGTTGGGGGGGCGCAGGCAATCAGCCCCAGCATTTT
TRBV10-2	NA	12	few	TRBJ2-2	CASSESHGELFF	TGCGCCAGCAGTGAGTCACACGGGGAGCTGTTTTTT
TRBV6-4	TRBD2	16	NA	TRBJ2-3	CASRAGLAGGTDTQYF	TGTGCCAGCAGGGCGGGGCTAGCGGGAGGCACAGATACGCAGTATTTT
TRBV7-6	TRBD1	18	NA	TRBJ1-3	CASSISGTGGPSGNTIYF	TGTGCCAGCAGCATTTCCGGGACAGGAGGGCCCTCTGGAAACACCATATATTTT
TRBV9	NA	15	NA	TRBJ2-1	CASSPQPSSYNEQFF	TGTGCCAGCAGCCCCCAACCGAGCTCCTACAATGAGCAGTTCTTC
TRBV11-1	NA	16	NA	TRBJ2-2	CASSPGDPPNTGELFF	TGTGCCAGCAGCCCAGGGGACCCCCCGAACACCGGGGAGCTGTTTTTT
TRBV5-1	TRBD1	15	NA	TRBJ1-1	CASSSSRGRVTEAFF	TGCGCCAGCAGCAGTTCTAGGGGGCGGGTCACTGAAGCTTTCTTT
TRBV7-7	NA	16	NA	TRBJ2-1	CASSPTPALPYNEQFF	TGTGCCAGCAGCCCTACCCCGGCCCTTCCCTACAATGAGCAGTTCTTC
TRBV5-1	NA	14	NA	TRBJ1-1	CASSRTRGLGEAFF	TGCGCCAGCAGCCGGACCCGAGGGCTCGGTGAAGCTTTCTTT
TRBV5-1	NA	17	NA	TRBJ2-3	CASSERSREWGTDTQYF	TGCGCCAGCAGCGAAAGAAGCCGGGAGTGGGGCACAGATACGCAGTATTTT
TRBV7-2	TRBD2	18	NA	TRBJ2-4	CASSPGSGRALASNIQYF	TGTGCCAGCAGCCCCGGGAGCGGGAGGGCCCTGGCCTCGAACATTCAGTACTTC
TRBV29-1	TRBD2	15	NA	TRBJ2-3	CSVGGLAGVTDTQYF	TGCAGCGTTGGCGGGCTAGCGGGAGTGACAGATACGCAGTATTTT
TRBV4-1	NA	13	NA	TRBJ2-1	CASSQVPEFEQFF	TGCGCCAGCAGCCAAGTACCGGAATTTGAGCAGTTCTTC
TRBV11-3	TRBD1	15	NA	TRBJ2-2	CASSLTTGGTGELFF	TGTGCCAGCAGCTTAACGACAGGGGGAACCGGGGAGCTGTTTTTT
TRBV5-8	NA	13	NA	TRBJ1-2	CASSLGAVYGYTF	TGTGCCAGCAGCTTGGGGGCAGTCTATGGCTACACCTTC
TRBV4-2	TRBD1	16	NA	TRBJ1-1	CASSHAGTAMNTEAFF	TGTGCCAGCAGCCACGCCGGGACAGCGATGAACACTGAAGCTTTCTTT
TRBV6-5	NA	14	NA	TRBJ2-5	CASSNGQRQETQYF	TGTGCCAGCAGTAACGGACAGCGCCAAGAGACCCAGTACTTC
TRBV18	TRBD2	15	NA	TRBJ2-6	CASSPGGTGANVLTF	TGTGCCAGCTCACCGGGGGGGACTGGGGCCAACGTCCTGACTTTC
TRBV7-9	NA	14	NA	TRBJ1-1	CASRRDGGNTEAFF	TGTGCCAGCCGGAGGGACGGTGGGAACACTGAAGCTTTCTTT